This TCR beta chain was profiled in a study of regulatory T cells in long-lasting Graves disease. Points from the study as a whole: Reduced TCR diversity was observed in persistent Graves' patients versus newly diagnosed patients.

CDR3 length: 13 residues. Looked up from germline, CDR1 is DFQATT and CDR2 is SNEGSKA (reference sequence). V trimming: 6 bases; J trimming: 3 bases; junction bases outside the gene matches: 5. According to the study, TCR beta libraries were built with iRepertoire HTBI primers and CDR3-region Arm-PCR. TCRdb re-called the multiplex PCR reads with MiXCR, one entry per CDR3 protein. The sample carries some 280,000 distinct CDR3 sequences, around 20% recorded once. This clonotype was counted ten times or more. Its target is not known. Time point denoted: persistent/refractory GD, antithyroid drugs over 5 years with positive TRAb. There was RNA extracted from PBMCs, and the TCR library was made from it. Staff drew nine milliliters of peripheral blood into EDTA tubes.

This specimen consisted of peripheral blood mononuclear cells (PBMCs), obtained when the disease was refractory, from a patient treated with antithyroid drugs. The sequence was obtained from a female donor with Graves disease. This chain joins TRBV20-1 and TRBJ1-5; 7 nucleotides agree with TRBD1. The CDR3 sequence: CSAVDRANQPQHF. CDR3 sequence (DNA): TGCAGTGCCGTCGACAGGGCCAATCAGCCCCAGCATTTT.